This T cell receptor beta chain was captured in a study of shared clonotypes between healthy human individuals. Worth noting for this clone: This same CDR3 is encoded by further DNA sequences in the sample.

Measured with immunoSEQ multiplex PCR; TCRdb has only the in-frame clones, and not every one. The sample contains a few million clones, approximately 95% of which appear only once. The CDR3 consists of 12 residues. V was trimmed by 1 base and J by 5 bases, leaving 6 bases between them. Germline V gene data show CDR1 as SGHRS and CDR2 as YFSETQ. The clonotype comes from a man aged 18-30 years in good health. Some clones in this sample may be carry-over from other donors' samples. This chain joins TRBV5-1 and TRBJ2-5; D unresolved. The specimen sequenced was naive CD4+ T cells from PBMCs. Described subset: CD45RA+ positively selected. The CDR3 reads CASSLRGETQYF. CDR3 coding DNA: TGCGCCAGCAGCTTGCGCGGCGAGACCCAGTACTTC.